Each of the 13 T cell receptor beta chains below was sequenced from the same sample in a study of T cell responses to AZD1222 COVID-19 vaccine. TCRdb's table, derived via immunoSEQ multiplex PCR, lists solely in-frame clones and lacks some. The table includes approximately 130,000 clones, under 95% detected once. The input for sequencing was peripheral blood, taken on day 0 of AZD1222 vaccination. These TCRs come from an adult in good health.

CDR3 sequence (DNA): TGTGCCAGTTCCCAGGGGGCTGAGCAGTTCTTC. Its translation: CASSQGAEQFF. The gene calls are TRBV27 and TRBJ2-1, with 8 bases identical to TRBD1. Trimming cost V 9 bases and J 9 bases; bases outside gene matches: 4. The CDR3 spans 11 residues. Germline loops: CDR1 MNHEY, CDR2 SMNVEV (reference sequence).

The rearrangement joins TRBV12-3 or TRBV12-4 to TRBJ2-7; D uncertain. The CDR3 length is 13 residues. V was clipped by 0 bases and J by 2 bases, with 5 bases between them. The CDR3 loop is CASSLAITYEQYF. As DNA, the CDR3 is TGTGCCAGCAGTTTAGCGATTACCTACGAGCAGTACTTC.

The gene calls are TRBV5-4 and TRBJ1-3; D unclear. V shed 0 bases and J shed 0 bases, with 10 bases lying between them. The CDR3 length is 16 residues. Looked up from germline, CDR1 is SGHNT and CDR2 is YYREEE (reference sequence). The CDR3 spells CASSLDWASSGNTIYF. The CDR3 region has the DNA TGTGCCAGCAGCTTGGACTGGGCGAGCTCTGGAAACACCATATATTTT.

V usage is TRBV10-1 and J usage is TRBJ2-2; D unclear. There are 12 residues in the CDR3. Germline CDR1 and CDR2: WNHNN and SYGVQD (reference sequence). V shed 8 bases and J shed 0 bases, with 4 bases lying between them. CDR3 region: CASGSNTGELFF. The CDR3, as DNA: TGCGCCAGCGGGTCGAACACCGGGGAGCTGTTTTTT.

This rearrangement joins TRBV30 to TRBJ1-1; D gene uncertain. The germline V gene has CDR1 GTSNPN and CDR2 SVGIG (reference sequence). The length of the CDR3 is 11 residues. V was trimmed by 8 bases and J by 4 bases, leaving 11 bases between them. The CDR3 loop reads CARTKLTEAFF. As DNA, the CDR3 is TGTGCCCGGACGAAACTCACTGAAGCTTTCTTT. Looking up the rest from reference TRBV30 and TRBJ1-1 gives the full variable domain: SQTIHQWPATLVQPVGSPLSLECTVEGTSNPNLYWYRQAAGRGLQLLFYSVGIGQISSEVPQNLSASRPQDRQFILSSKKLLLSDSGFYLCARTKLTEAFFGQGTRLTVV.

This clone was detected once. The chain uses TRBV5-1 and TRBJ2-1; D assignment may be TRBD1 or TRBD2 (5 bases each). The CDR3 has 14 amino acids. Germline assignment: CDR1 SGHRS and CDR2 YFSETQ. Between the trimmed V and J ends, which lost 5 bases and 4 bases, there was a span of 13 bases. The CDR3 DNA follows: TGCGCCAGCAGTTCCGGGGCTATATACAATGAGCAGTTCTTC. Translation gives CASSSGAIYNEQFF. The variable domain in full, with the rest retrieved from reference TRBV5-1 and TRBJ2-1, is KAGVTQTPRYLIKTRGQQVTLSCSPISGHRSVSWYQQTPGQGLQFLFEYFSETQRNKGNFPGRFSGRQFSNSRSEMNVSTLELGDSALYLCASSSGAIYNEQFFGPGTRLTVL.

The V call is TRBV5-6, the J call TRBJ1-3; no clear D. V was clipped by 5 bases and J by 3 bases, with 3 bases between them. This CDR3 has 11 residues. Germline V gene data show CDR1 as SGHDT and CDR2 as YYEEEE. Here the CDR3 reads CASSYGNTIYF. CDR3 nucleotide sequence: TGTGCCAGCAGTTATGGAAACACCATATATTTT. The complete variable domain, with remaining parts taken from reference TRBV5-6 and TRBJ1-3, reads DAGVTQSPTHLIKTRGQQVTLRCSPKSGHDTVSWYQQALGQGPQFIFQYYEEEERQRGNFPDRFSGHQFPNYSSELNVNALLLGDSALYLCASSYGNTIYFGEGSWLTVV.

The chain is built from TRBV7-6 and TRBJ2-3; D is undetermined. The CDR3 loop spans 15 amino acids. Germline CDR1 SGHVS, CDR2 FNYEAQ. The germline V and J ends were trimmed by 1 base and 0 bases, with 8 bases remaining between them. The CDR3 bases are TGTGCCAGCAGCTTAGATTTCCGGAGCACAGATACGCAGTATTTT. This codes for CASSLDFRSTDTQYF.

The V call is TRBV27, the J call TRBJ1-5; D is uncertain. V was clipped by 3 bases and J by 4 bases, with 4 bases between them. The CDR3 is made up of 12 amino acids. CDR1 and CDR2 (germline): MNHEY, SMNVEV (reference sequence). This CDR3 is CASSFTNQPQHF. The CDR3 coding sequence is TGTGCCAGCAGTTTTACTAATCAGCCCCAGCATTTT.

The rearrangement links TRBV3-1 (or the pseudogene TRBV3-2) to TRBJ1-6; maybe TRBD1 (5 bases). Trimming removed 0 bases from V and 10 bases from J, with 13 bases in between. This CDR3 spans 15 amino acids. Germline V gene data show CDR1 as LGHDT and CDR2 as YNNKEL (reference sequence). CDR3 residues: CASSQDLGVGSPLHF. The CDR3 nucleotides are TGTGCCAGCAGCCAAGACTTAGGGGTTGGGTCACCCCTCCACTTT.

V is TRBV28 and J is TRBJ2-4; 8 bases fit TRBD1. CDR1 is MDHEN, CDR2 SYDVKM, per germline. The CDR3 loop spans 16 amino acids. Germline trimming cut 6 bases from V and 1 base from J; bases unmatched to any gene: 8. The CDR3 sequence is CASRNAGGSAKNIQYF. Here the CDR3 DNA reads TGTGCCAGCAGGAACGCAGGGGGCTCGGCCAAAAACATTCAGTACTTC.

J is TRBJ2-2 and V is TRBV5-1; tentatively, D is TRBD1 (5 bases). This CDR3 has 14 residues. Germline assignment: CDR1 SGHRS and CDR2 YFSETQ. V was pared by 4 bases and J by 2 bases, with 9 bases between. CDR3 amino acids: CASSPGHNTGELFF. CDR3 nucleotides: TGCGCCAGCAGCCCAGGACATAACACCGGGGAGCTGTTTTTT.

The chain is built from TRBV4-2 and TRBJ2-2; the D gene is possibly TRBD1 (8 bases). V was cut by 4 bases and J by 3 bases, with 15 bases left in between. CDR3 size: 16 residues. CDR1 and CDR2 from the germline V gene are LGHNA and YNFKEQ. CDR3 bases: TGTGCCAGCAGCCGACGGACAGGGAGGGACACCGGGGAGCTGTTTTTT. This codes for CASSRRTGRDTGELFF.